The 8 T cell receptor beta chains given below trace back to one sample, sequenced in a study of blood T cell repertoires in COVID-19. TCRdb's copy holds only in-frame clones and misses some; the assay was immunoSEQ multiplex PCR. The sample includes approximately 100,000 clones, about 87% seen only once; the top ten take 10% to 15%. The specimen was peripheral blood. The receptors were sampled from a human donor in a cohort sampled during active or convalescent COVID-19.

The chain joins TRBV19 to TRBJ2-2; tentatively, D is TRBD2 (6 bases). V was pared by 9 bases and J by 4 bases, with 15 bases between. The CDR3 is made up of 14 amino acids. Germline V CDR1 and CDR2: LNHDA, SQIVND (reference sequence). Written as DNA, the CDR3 is TGTGCCAGCGCAAGCGGGTGGGGCACCGGGGAGCTGTTTTTT. It yields the protein CASASGWGTGELFF. Looking up the rest from reference TRBV19 and TRBJ2-2 gives the full variable domain: DGGITQSPKYLFRKEGQNVTLSCEQNLNHDAMYWYRQDPGQGLRLIYYSQIVNDFQKGDIAEGYSVSREKKESFPLTVTSAQKNPTAFYLCASASGWGTGELFFGEGSRLTVL.

J is TRBJ1-2 and V is TRBV7-2; 7 bases align to TRBD1. V was pared by 4 bases and J by 4 bases, with 3 bases of the junction left unmatched. Germline V lookup: CDR1 SGHTA, CDR2 FQGNSA. The CDR3 spans 13 residues. DNA for the CDR3: TGTGCCAGCAGCTGGGGACAGTCCTATGGCTACACCTTC. The encoded protein is CASSWGQSYGYTF.

The chain is built from TRBV7-2 and TRBJ1-2, with D maybe TRBD1 (5 bases). The CDR3 is 15 residues long. Trimming removed 1 base from V and 4 bases from J, with 13 bases in between. Germline V gives CDR1 SGHTA, CDR2 FQGNSA. This chain's CDR3 is CASSLGEQESYGYTF. The CDR3 DNA reads TGTGCCAGCAGCTTAGGGGAACAGGAGTCCTATGGCTACACCTTC.

This sequence joins TRBV6-2 or TRBV6-3 and TRBJ1-4; 10 bases fit TRBD1. Germline CDR1 MNHEY, CDR2 SVGEGT. The CDR3 has 15 amino acids. The trim removed 5 bases at V and 6 bases at J, leaving 6 bases unmatched. The CDR3 DNA is TGTGCCAGCAGTGGCTGGGACAGGGGTTATGAAAAACTGTTTTTT. Translating it yields CASSGWDRGYEKLFF.

The chain joins TRBV18 to TRBJ1-2; 10 nucleotides match TRBD1. The CDR3 has 16 residues. CDR1 KGHSH and CDR2 LQKENI come from the germline V gene. With V trimmed by 7 bases and J by 7 bases, 15 bases remained unmatched. CDR3 sequence (DNA): TGTGCCAGCTACCGGGACAGGGGCCTAGGGTTGTCTGGCTACACCTTC. Translation: CASYRDRGLGLSGYTF.

The chain is built from TRBV9 and TRBJ1-4, with 10 bases aligning to TRBD1. The CDR3 is 16 amino acids. The trim removed 4 bases at V and 7 bases at J, leaving 10 bases unmatched. Germline lookup yields CDR1 SGDLS and CDR2 YYNGEE. CDR3 in DNA: TGTGCCAGCAGCTTCGGGACAGGGGTCCCTGGTGAAAAACTGTTTTTT. Protein product: CASSFGTGVPGEKLFF.

This chain connects TRBV19 to TRBJ2-1; maybe TRBD1 (7 bases). In germline, CDR1 is LNHDA, CDR2 SQIVND (reference sequence). The CDR3 is made up of 13 amino acids. V was clipped by 7 bases and J by 7 bases, with 14 bases between them. CDR3: CASIPTGRNEQFF. CDR3 bases: TGTGCCAGTATCCCGACAGGGAGGAATGAGCAGTTCTTC. Based on the CDR3 plus reference TRBV19 and TRBJ2-1, the full variable domain is DGGITQSPKYLFRKEGQNVTLSCEQNLNHDAMYWYRQDPGQGLRLIYYSQIVNDFQKGDIAEGYSVSREKKESFPLTVTSAQKNPTAFYLCASIPTGRNEQFFGPGTRLTVL.

This clone came up a few times. This chain uses TRBV12-3 or TRBV12-4 with TRBJ2-2; 8 positions agree with TRBD2. V was clipped by 10 bases and J by 5 bases; unmatched bases: 6. The CDR3 loop spans 13 amino acids. The CDR3 loop reads CAIRGGPTGELFF. For the CDR3, the DNA is TGTGCCATCCGGGGGGGCCCTACCGGGGAGCTGTTTTTT.